This TCR beta chain was obtained from a study of OX40 agonist ivuxolimab in advanced cancers. Study-wide context: Ivuxolimab was a fully human IgG2 agonistic monoclonal antibody targeting the costimulatory receptor OX40 (CD134). Intravenous ivuxolimab was administered to patients every 2 weeks at six dose levels: 0.01, 0.1, 0.3, 1.5, 3 and 10 mg/kg. Of the 50 to 55 dose-escalation patients, hepatocellular carcinoma was present in around 19, melanoma in roughly 15, renal cell carcinoma in 9 and head and neck cancer in 9. In the dose-escalation cohort, roughly 82% of patients were male, and the mean age was 60 years with a range of roughly 20 to 79. Prior anti-PD-1, anti-PD-L1 or anti-CTLA-4 therapy was permitted, and checkpoint inhibitors had been received by more than 35% of dose-escalation patients. Three dose-escalation patients achieved partial responses, one with hepatocellular carcinoma and two with cutaneous melanoma. Peripheral TCRbeta sequencing was intended to test whether TCR sequence diversity was altered and clonal T-cell expansion was caused by ivuxolimab. The monotherapy dose-escalation portion (N of about 52 patients) of the phase I ivuxolimab trial is reported in the paper.

Of note for this clone: It lacks a known antigen. No base-level quality is on record; no much larger clone is a single base apart.

For sequencing of the TCRbeta CDR3 region, genomic DNA was extracted from the sorted cells. The immunoSEQ Assay was used for sequencing of TCRbeta CDR3 regions. The table was pulled from immuneACCESS by TCRdb, which kept in-frame rearrangements only. Such tables lose some clones; where checked, under half of the loss comes from unresolved V genes, and the rest has no known cause. The sample yields about 96,000 clones; 90% were counted once. The ten largest clones capture about 1.6% of the sample. Broader findings and caveats from the paper: Which antigens the clonally expanded peripheral T cells were specific for was not determined. After ivuxolimab, expanded clones were on average more numerous among CD8+ T cells than among CD4+ T cells. In the 0.1-3.0 mg/kg groups, partial responders had among the lowest normalized peripheral clonal expansion, particularly in CD8+ T cells. At doses from 0.1 to 3.0 mg/kg, clonal expansion was seen in both CD4+ and CD8+ blood T cells between baseline and week 6. Low levels of normalized T-cell clonal expansion were also seen in some nonresponding patients.

Cut back by 0 bases and 2 bases, the V and J ends lie 11 bases apart. The CDR3, from cysteine to phenylalanine, totals 15 residues. Of the read, only the CDR3 DNA is kept; its 45 bases are in frame from base 1. CDR1 is given as SGHNT and CDR2 as YYREEE, both from the germline V gene (reference sequence). Patients with a history of autoimmune disease or receiving systemic immunosuppression were excluded from the trial. Peripheral blood for TCR sequencing was collected from all dose cohorts at baseline, on cycle 4 day 1, and on cycle 7 day 1. Samples came from an open-label, multicenter, first-in-human phase I dose-escalation trial of ivuxolimab. The trial enrolled adults with locally advanced or metastatic head and neck squamous cell, hepatocellular, melanoma or renal cell carcinoma. Before TCR sequencing, CD4+ T cells and CD8+ T cells from peripheral blood were sorted into separate populations.

Sequencing used CD4+ or CD8+ T cells sorted from blood, obtained in a trial of the OX40 agonist ivuxolimab. This receptor was obtained from an adult with an advanced solid tumor such as melanoma, head and neck, liver or kidney cancer. The sequence joins TRBV5-4 to TRBJ2-5; the D gene cannot be named for sure. The CDR3 here reads CASSLGQSRQETQYF. DNA sequence: TGTGCCAGCAGCTTGGGCCAGTCCCGGCAAGAGACCCAGTACTTC.